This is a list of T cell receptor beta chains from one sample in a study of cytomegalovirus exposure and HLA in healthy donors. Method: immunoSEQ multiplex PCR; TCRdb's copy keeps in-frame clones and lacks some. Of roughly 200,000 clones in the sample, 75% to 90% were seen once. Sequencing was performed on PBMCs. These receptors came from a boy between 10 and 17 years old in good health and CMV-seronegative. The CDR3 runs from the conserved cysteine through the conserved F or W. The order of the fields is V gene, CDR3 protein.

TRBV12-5,CASGLVQGRGANVLTF
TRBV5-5,CASSLEVGTTNTGELFF
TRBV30,CAWSTELPLGGYTF
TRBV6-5,CASSRGTSAFF
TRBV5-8,CASSYGQPLGEKLFF
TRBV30,CAWSVGQGTEKLFF
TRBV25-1,CATRGAGGQARNIQYF
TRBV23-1,CDTGEGGYTF
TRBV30,CAWSVSQGHGYTF
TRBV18,CASSPPSVENTEAFF
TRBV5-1,CASSLGSGRAGEQYF
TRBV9,CASSVADGAGGPQHF
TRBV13,CASSQINTGHKNIQYF
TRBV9,CASSNMNTEAFF
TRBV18,CASSPVQAGGGYTF
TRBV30,CASRTGNNSPLHF
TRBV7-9,CASTSLGSTDTQYF
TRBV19,CASSILDSLYGYTF
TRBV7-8,CASSSLASGNNEQFF
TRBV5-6,CASSPDRVRETQYF
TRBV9,CASSAEAGAVYGYTF
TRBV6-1,CASSGPSGSWGNEQFF
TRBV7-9,CASSSRDRGNYGYTF
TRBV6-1,CASSDRDRGGYTF
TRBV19,CASSGALGADTQYF
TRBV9,CASSRRASGSPLETQYF
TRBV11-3,CASSLDRVFGNTIYF
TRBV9,CASSSRTGVDYGYTF
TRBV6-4,CASSLHPELSTGTGYGYTF
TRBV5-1,CASSEGDREYGYTF
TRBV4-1,CASSQVGLTEAFF
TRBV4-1,CASSQGRGLEQYF
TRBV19,CASSIYSTIYGYTF
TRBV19,CASSSGTGEGNSPLHF
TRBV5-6,CASSRDRAFYEQYF
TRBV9,CASSVDLKYTGRLYNEQFF
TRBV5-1,CASSWDTGNQPQHF
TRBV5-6,CASSLDRMNTEAFF
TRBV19,CASTSRGANTGELFF
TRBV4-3,CASSQVRGRGADEQYF
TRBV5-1,CASSLDPANYGYTF
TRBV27,CASSLSAGDTQYF
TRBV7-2,CASSPRQGGYYGYTF
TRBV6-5,CASSYSGRANYGYTF
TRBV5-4,CASSETGLLADTQYF